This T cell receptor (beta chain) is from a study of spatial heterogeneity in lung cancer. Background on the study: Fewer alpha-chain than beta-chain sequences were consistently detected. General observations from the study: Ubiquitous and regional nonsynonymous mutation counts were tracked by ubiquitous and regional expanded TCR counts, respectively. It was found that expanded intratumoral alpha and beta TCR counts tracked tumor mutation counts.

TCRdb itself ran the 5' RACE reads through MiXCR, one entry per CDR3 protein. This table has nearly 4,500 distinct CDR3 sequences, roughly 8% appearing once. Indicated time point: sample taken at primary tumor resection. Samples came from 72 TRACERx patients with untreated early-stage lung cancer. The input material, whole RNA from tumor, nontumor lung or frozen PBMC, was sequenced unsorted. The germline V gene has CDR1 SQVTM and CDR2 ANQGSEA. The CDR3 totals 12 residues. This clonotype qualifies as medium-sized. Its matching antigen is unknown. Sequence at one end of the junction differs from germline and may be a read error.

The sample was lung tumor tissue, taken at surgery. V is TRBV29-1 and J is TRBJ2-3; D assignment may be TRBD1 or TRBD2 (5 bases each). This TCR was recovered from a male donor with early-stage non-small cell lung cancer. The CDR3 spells CSVERTGTPQRF. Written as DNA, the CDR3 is TGCAGCGTTGAGCGGACCGGGACCCCGCAACGTTTT.